The 2 T cell receptor beta chains given below trace back to one sample, sequenced in a study of regulatory T cells in long-lasting Graves disease. To make TCR beta libraries, researchers used iRepertoire HTBI primers and Arm-PCR of CDR3 regions. TCRdb re-derived calls from the multiplex PCR reads in MiXCR, one entry per CDR3 protein. Seen here are a few hundred thousand distinct CDR3 sequences, under 20% observed once, and the top ten hold 14%. As for time point: newly diagnosed GD, antithyroid drugs for less than 3 months. PBMC-extracted RNA yielded the TCR library. These data are also associated with another study on T cells in Graves' hyperthyroidism and ophthalmopathy.

This specimen consisted of peripheral blood mononuclear cells (PBMCs), obtained at new diagnosis, from a patient treated with antithyroid drugs. The origin of the receptors is a woman in her twenties or thirties with Graves disease.

A few counts support this clonotype. The chain uses TRBV12-3 or TRBV12-4 and TRBJ2-2, with TRBD1 matching over 10 bases. The CDR3 contains 16 residues. V lost 5 bases to trimming and J lost 2 bases; unmatched junction nucleotides: 5. The CDR3 reads CASSNRQGANTGELFF. The CDR3 DNA is TGTGCCAGCAGTAATCGACAGGGGGCTAACACCGGGGAGCTGTTTTTT.

This clonotype showed up many times. The chain links TRBV3-1 to TRBJ2-4; 7 nucleotides line up with TRBD1. V lost 2 bases to trimming and J lost 0 bases; unmatched junction nucleotides: 4. The CDR3 extends over 16 amino acids. Germline loops: CDR1 LGHDT, CDR2 YNNKEL (reference sequence). The CDR3 DNA is TGTGCCAGCAGCCAATCCCGGGACAGAGCCAAAAACATTCAGTACTTC. Encoded protein: CASSQSRDRAKNIQYF. The complete variable domain, with remaining parts taken from reference TRBV3-1 and TRBJ2-4, reads DTAVSQTPKYLVTQMGNDKSIKCEQNLGHDTMYWYKQDSKKFLKIMFSYNNKELIINETVPNRFSPKSPDKAHLNLHINSLELGDSAVYFCASSQSRDRAKNIQYFGAGTRLSVL.